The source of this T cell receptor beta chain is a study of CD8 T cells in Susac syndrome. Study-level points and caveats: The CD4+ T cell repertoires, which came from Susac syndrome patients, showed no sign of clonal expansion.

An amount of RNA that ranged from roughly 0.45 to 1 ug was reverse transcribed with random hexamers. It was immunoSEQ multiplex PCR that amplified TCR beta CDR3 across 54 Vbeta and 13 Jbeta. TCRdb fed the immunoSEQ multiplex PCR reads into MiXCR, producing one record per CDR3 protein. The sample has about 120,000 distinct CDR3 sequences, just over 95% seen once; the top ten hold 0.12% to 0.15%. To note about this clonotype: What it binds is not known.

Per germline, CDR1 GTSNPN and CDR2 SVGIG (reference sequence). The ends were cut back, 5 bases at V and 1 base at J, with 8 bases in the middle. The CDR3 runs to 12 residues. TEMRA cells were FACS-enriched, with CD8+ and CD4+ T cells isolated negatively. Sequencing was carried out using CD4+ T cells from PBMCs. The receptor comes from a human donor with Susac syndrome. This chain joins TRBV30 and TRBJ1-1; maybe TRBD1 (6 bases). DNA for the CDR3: TGTGCCTGGGGACAGACGAACACTGAAGCTTTCTTT. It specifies CAWGQTNTEAFF. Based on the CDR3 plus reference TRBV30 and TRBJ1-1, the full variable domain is SQTIHQWPATLVQPVGSPLSLECTVEGTSNPNLYWYRQAAGRGLQLLFYSVGIGQISSEVPQNLSASRPQDRQFILSSKKLLLSDSGFYLCAWGQTNTEAFFGQGTRLTVV.